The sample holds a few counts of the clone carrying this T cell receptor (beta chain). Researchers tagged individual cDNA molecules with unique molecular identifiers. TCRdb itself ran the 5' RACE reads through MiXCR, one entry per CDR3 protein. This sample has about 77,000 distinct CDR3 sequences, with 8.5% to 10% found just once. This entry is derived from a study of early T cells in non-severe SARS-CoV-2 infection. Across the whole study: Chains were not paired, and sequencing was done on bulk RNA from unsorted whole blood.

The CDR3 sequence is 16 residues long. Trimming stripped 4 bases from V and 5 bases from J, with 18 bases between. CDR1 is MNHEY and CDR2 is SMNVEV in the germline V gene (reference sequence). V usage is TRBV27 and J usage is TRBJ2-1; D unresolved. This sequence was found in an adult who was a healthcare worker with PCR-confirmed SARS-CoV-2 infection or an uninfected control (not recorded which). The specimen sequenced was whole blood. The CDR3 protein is CASSSLTSKLDNEQFF. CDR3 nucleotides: TGTGCCAGCAGTTCCCTGACTTCTAAATTGGACAATGAGCAGTTCTTC.